This T cell receptor beta chain derives from a study of shared clonotypes between healthy human individuals (dated by TCRdb to the early 2020s). For the study in its entirety: The cohort included three men and a couple of women between 18 and 49 years of age. To estimate repertoire size and how much clonotype sharing occurs between individuals, the study deeply sequenced the blood TCR repertoires of roughly 5 healthy adults. Leukapheresis yielded between about 0.85 and 10 billion PBMCs per donor. To increase sequencing depth and limit assay-specific biases, different laboratories used diverse techniques to prepare libraries and sequence TCR repertoires. For each donor, CD4 naive and CD4 memory were each given three plates, CD8 naive was given two plates, and CD8 memory was given one plate.

TCR CDR3 regions were amplified from genomic DNA by multiplex PCR using the deep immunoSEQ assay. Genomic DNA extracted from each cell subset was distributed evenly over all wells of several immunoSEQ 96-well plates, and each plate served as one replicate. Each replicate PCR for sorted subsets received about 210 ng genomic DNA, equal to roughly 33,000 T cell genomes. Purified libraries were measured with a Qubit 3.0 fluorometer, size-checked on a Bioanalyzer 2100, and measured again with the KAPA Library Quantification kit. Each immunoSEQ 96-well plate was sequenced on its own single-read 150-cycle Illumina NextSeq 550 flow cell. The paper's processing steps were these. Because the immunoSEQ output included only junctional sequences and no quality scores, the filtering could not be the same as the filtering used for full-length reads. Sequences were annotated with PyIR, a Python wrapper for IgBLAST v1.9, using IMGT germline references to assign V/J genes and CDR3. Any read was removed if the V/J assignment was weak (E-value above 1e-6), the CDR3 was missing, or the read contained stop codons, out-of-frame junctions, or ambiguous translated residues. V3J clonotypes were defined as sequences sharing an identical inferred V gene, J gene, and CDR3 amino acid sequence. Percentage overlap between repertoires was calculated by dividing the number of shared unique clonotypes by the size of the smaller repertoire. Richness of each repertoire was evaluated using RTK rarefaction, the Chao1 estimator, and Recon v2.1 estimates of unobserved clonotypes. For all TCRbeta clonotypes obtained by the gDNA method from several donors, generation probabilities were computed with OLGA. This is the immuneACCESS table as TCRdb keeps it, with only in-frame sequences that have V and J called. A part of the clones is gone; compared with another copy, unresolved V genes explain less than half, and the rest is unexplained. The V and J calls and clone size are taken from that table; D and trimming were inferred from the DNA. The sample table lists about 2 million clones, less than 95% of them with a count of one. The ten biggest clones cover 0.9% to 1.5% of the sample.

Per the germline V gene (reference sequence), GTSNPN is the CDR1 and SVGIG is the CDR2. Clipping removes 3 bases from V and 5 bases from J, with 13 as the unmatched junction base count. Including the terminal cysteine and phenylalanine, the CDR3 comprises 18 residues. Only CDR3 DNA is held: 54 bases, read in frame from base 1. For the CD8 naive samples, CD45RO-negative cells were positively selected for CCR7, yielding a CD45RA+CCR7+ population from which TemRA cells were excluded. Donors were healthy HIV-negative adults with no recently reported acute infections or vaccinations. Every donor was a Caucasian adult living in Nashville, Tennessee, USA. Blood was collected by leukapheresis, and PBMCs were isolated by Ficoll-Histopaque density gradient centrifugation and then cryopreserved in liquid nitrogen vapor phase. Analytical flow cytometry was used to check the purity and quantity of each magnetically sorted T cell population. Each sorted fraction had its genomic DNA isolated and then quantified by UV absorbance on a Nanodrop 2000c.

As concerns this clone: Its target antigen remains unknown. Base qualities are not at hand, and no much larger clone is one base apart.

The research as a whole found: Because the study included only a small number of donors, the genetic and exposure-history diversity represented was limited. Sharing across a handful of donors was observed for 4.5% to 6.5% of naive CD4, over 3% of naive CD8, over 2% of memory CD4, and approximately 0.41% of memory CD8 clonotypes. Pairwise subsampling led to the expectation that sequencing depth would affect the degree of clonotype sharing among donors. Sampling was restricted to blood, and TCR repertoires in tissue are likely to differ from TCR repertoires in blood. Rarefaction of sorted-subset datasets indicated incomplete sequencing despite the large sequencing depth. Compared with non-shared clonotypes, the clonotypes found in all four sorted-subset donors had higher generation probabilities. Naive subsets generally had larger estimated clonotype richness than memory subsets.

Material for sequencing was naive CD8+ T cells sorted from blood. The cell subset or site tag for this specimen amounts to: CD45RA+CCR7+. The V and J segments used are TRBV30 and TRBJ2-3; 14 bases in the junction line up with TRBD2. The sequence came from a man younger than 35 in good health. This receptor carries the CDR3 CAWSGLFGLAGGGDTQYF. In nucleotide form, the sequence is TGTGCCTGGAGCGGTCTGTTCGGACTAGCGGGGGGAGGAGATACGCAGTATTTT. With the portions outside the CDR3 filled from the reference TRBV30 and TRBJ2-3 genes, the complete variable region becomes SQTIHQWPATLVQPVGSPLSLECTVEGTSNPNLYWYRQAAGRGLQLLFYSVGIGQISSEVPQNLSASRPQDRQFILSSKKLLLSDSGFYLCAWSGLFGLAGGGDTQYFGPGTRLTVL.